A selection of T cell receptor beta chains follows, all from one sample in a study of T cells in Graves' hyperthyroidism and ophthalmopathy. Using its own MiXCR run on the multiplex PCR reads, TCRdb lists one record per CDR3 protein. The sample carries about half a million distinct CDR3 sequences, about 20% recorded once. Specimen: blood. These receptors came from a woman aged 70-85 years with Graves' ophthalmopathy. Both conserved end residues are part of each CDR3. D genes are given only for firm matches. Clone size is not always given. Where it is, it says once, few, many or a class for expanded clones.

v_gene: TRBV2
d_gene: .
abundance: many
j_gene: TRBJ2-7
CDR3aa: CASSRTNNYEQYF
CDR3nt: TGTGCCAGCAGCAGGACAAATAACTACGAGCAGTACTTC

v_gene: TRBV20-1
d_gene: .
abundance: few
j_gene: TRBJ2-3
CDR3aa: CSAEIGDTQYF
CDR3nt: TGCAGTGCTGAGATCGGGGATACGCAGTATTTT

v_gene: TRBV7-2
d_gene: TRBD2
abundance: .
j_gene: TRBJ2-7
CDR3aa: CASSFRLAGAVGGEQYF
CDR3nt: TGTGCCAGCAGCTTTAGGCTAGCGGGAGCCGTCGGGGGTGAGCAGTACTTC

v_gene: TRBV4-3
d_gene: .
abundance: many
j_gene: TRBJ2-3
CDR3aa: CASSQDVRTDTQYF
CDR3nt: TGCGCCAGCAGCCAAGATGTTCGTACAGATACGCAGTATTTT

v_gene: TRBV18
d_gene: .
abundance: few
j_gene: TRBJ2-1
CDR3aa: CASSQGQSPNEQFF
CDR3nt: TGTGCCAGCTCACAAGGGCAGTCCCCCAATGAGCAGTTCTTC

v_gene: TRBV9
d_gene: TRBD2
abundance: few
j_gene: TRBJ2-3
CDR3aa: CASSVTSGRASTDTQYF
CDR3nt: TGTGCCAGCAGCGTGACTAGCGGGAGGGCCAGCACAGATACGCAGTATTTT

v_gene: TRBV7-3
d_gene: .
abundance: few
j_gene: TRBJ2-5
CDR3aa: CASSSPPRLGWGETQYF
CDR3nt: TGTGCCAGCAGCTCACCTCCCCGGTTAGGCTGGGGGGAGACCCAGTACTTC

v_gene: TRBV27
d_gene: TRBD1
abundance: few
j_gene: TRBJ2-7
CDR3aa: CASSFSQGVLGEQYF
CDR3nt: TGTGCCAGCAGTTTTAGCCAGGGGGTATTGGGCGAGCAGTACTTC

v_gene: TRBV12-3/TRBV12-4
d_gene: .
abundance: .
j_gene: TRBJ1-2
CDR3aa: CASSHRGPNYGYTF
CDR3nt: TGTGCCAGCAGTCACCGGGGACCTAACTATGGCTACACCTTC

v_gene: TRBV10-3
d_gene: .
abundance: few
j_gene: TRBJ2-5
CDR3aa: CAISESIATGKTQYF
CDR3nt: TGTGCCATCAGTGAGTCAATAGCGACCGGGAAGACCCAGTACTTC

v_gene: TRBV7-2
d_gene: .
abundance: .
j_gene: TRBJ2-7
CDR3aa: CASSLTGSREIKQYF
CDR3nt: TGTGCCAGCAGCCTCACAGGGAGTAGGGAGATAAAGCAGTACTTC